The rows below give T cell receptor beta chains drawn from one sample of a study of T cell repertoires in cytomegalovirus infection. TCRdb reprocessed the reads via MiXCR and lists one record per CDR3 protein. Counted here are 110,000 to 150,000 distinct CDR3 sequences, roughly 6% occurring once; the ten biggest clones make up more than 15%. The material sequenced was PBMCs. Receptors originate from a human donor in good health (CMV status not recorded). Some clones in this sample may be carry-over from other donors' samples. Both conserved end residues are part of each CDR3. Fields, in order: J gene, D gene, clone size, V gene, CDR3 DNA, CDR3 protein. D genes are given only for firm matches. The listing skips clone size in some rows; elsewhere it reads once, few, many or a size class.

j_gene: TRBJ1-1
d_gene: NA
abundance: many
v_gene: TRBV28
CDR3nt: TGTGCCAGCAGGTATCCGGGCCAGGTCAACACTGAAGCTTTCTTT
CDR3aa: CASRYPGQVNTEAFF

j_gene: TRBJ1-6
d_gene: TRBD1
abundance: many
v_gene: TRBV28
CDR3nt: TGTGCCAGCAGTCCACCCCGGGACAGGGATAATTCACCCCTCCACTTT
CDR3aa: CASSPPRDRDNSPLHF

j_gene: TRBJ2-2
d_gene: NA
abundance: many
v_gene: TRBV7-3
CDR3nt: TGTGCCAGCAGCTTGGACAGAAACACCGGGGAGCTGTTTTTT
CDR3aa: CASSLDRNTGELFF

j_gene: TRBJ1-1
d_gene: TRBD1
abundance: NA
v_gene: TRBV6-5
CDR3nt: TGTGCCAGCAGACAGGGGCCCCACACTGAAGCTTTCTTT
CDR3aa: CASRQGPHTEAFF

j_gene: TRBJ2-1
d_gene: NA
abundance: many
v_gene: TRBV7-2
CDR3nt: TGTGCCAGCATCGCACGGGTGGGGACACCGTACAATGAGCAGTTCTTC
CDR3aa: CASIARVGTPYNEQFF

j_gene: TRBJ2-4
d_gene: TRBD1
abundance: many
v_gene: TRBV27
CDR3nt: TGTGCCAGCAGTCCGAACCGGGACAGGGTTCGGGAGTACTTC
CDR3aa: CASSPNRDRVREYF

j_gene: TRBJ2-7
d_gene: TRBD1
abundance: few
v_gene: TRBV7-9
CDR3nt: TGTGCCAGCAGCTCCTCTGACAGGGTTCCCTACGAGCAGTACTTC
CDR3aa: CASSSSDRVPYEQYF

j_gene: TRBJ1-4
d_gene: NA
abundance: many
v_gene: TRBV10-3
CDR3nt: TGTGCCTCCTCTACGAGGTCGGGTGAAAAACTGTTTTTT
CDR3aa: CASSTRSGEKLFF

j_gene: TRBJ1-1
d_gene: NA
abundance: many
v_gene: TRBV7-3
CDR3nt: TGTGCCAGCAGCTTAAGTTGGAACACTGAAGCTTTCTTT
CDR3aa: CASSLSWNTEAFF

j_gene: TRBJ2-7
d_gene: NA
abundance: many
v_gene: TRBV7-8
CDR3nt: TGTGCCAGCAGCCAATCAGGGCAGTCCTACGAGCAGTACTTC
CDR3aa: CASSQSGQSYEQYF

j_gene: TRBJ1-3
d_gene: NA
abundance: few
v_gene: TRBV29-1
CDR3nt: TGCAGCGCCTATGAGGGAAACACCATATATTTT
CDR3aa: CSAYEGNTIYF

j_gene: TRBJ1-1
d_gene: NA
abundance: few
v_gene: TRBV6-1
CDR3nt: TGTGCCAGCAGTGAAGGTGGAGGCACTGAAGCTTTCTTT
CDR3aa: CASSEGGGTEAFF

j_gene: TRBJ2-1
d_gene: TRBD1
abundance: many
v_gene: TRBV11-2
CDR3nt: TGTGCCAGCAGTCTTAACAGGGGGCCGGGCAATGAGCAGTTCTTC
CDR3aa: CASSLNRGPGNEQFF

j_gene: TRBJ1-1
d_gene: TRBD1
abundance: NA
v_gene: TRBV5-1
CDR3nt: TGCGCCAGCAGCTTGGGGGAGGGGGCCTGGACTGAAGCTTTCTTT
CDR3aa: CASSLGEGAWTEAFF

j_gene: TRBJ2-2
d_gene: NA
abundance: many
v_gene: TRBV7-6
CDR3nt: TGTGCCAGCAGCTTTCGCGCTTCCTTTAGGGGGTACACCGGGGAGCTGTTTTTT
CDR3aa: CASSFRASFRGYTGELFF

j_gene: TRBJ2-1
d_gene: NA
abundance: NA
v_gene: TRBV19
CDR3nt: TGTGCCAGATTGGGGGGCCCTAGACATGGCAATGAGCAGTTCTTC
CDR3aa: CARLGGPRHGNEQFF

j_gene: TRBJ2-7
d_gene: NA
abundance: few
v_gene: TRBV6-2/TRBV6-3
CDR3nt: TGTGCCAGCACCCCACGCGGGCCGGAAGGCTCCTACGAGCAGTACTTC
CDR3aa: CASTPRGPEGSYEQYF

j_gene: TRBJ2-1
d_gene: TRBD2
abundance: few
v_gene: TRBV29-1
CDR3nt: TGCAGCGCCAGGACTAGCGGGGGCCCTGCCTACAATGAGCAGTTCTTC
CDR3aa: CSARTSGGPAYNEQFF

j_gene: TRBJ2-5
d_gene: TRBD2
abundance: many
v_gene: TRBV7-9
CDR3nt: TGTGCCAGCAGCTTAGCGACTAGCGGGAGCCAAGAGACCCAGTACTTC
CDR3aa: CASSLATSGSQETQYF

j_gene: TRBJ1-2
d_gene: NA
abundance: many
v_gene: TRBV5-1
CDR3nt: TGCGCCAGCAGCTTCAACGCAGGGTCGTATGGCTACACCTTC
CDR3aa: CASSFNAGSYGYTF

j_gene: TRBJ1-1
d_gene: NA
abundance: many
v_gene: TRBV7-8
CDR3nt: TGTGCCAGCAGCTTTTCTTTCGAGTTGATGAACACTGAAGCTTTCTTT
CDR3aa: CASSFSFELMNTEAFF

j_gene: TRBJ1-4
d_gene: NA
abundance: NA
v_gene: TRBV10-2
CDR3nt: TGCGCCAGCAGTGAATTCCCAGGGAATGAAAAACTGTTTTTT
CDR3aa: CASSEFPGNEKLFF

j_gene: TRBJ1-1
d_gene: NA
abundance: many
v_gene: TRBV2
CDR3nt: TGTGCCAGCCAACGGACAGCATCAGTCACTGAAGCTTTCTTT
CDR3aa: CASQRTASVTEAFF

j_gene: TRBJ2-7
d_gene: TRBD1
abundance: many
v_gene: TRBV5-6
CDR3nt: TGTGCCAGCAGCACCCCCGGGACAGGACCTCCCGAGCAGTACTTC
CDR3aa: CASSTPGTGPPEQYF

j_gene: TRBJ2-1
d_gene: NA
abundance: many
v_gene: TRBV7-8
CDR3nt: TGTGCCAGCAGCCGGGACGGGGAGCAGTTCTTC
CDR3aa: CASSRDGEQFF

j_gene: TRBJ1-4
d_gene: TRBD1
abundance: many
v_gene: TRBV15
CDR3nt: TGTGCCACCAGCAGAGATTTGGGCAGGGGGTGGGAAAAACTGTTTTTT
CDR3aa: CATSRDLGRGWEKLFF

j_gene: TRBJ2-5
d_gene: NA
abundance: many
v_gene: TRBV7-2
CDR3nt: TGTGCCAGCAGCTGGCGAGGCCTTCAAGAGACCCAGTACTTC
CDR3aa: CASSWRGLQETQYF

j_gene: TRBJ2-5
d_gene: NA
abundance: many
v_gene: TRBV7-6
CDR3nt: TGTGCCAGCAGCGGACGGGGGATGGAGACCCAGTACTTC
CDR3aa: CASSGRGMETQYF

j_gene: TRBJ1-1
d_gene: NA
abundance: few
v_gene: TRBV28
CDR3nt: TGTGCCAGCAACCCATTAAACACTGAAGCTTTCTTT
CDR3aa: CASNPLNTEAFF

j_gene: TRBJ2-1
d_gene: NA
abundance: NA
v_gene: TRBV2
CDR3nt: TGTGCCAGCAGTCTACCCGGGACAGCGGGGAAAAATGAGCAGTTCTTC
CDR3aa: CASSLPGTAGKNEQFF

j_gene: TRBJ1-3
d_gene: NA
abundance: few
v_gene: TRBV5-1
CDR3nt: TGCGCCAGCAGCACTACGATTCAGGGTTCTGGAAACACCATATATTTT
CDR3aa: CASSTTIQGSGNTIYF

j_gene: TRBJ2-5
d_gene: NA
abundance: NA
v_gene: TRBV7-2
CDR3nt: TGTGCCAGCGCCAGACTGAAACAAGAGACCCAGTACTTC
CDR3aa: CASARLKQETQYF

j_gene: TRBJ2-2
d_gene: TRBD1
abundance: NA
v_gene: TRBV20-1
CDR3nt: TGCAGTGCCGGGACAGGGACTTCCGGGGAGCTGTTTTTT
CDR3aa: CSAGTGTSGELFF

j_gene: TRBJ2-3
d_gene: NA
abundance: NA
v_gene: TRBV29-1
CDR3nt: TGCAGCGTTGCCCTCACTGGGAGCACAGATACGCAGTATTTT
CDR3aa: CSVALTGSTDTQYF

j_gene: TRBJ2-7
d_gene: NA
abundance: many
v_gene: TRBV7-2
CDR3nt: TGTGCCAGCAGGGTCGGGGGCTTACTCCACGAGCAGTACTTC
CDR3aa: CASRVGGLLHEQYF

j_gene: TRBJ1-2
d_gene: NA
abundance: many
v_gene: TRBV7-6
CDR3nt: TGTGCCAGCAGCTTAGACGAGGGACTCTCCTATGGCTACACCTTC
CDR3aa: CASSLDEGLSYGYTF

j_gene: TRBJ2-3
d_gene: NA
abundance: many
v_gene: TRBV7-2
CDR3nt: TGTGCCAGCAGCTTAGATCGGGACACCGAAGTGGATACGCAGTATTTT
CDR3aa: CASSLDRDTEVDTQYF

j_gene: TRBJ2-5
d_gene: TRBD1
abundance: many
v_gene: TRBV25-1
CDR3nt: TGTGCCAGCAGTGAATACAGGGGGCAAGAGACCCAGTACTTC
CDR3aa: CASSEYRGQETQYF

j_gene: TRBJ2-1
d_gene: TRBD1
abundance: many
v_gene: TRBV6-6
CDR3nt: TGTGCCAGCACCGGGAGGGGGACAGGGGGCAATGAGCAGTTCTTC
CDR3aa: CASTGRGTGGNEQFF

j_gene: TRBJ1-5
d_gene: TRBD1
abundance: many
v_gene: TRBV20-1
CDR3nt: TGCAGTGCTGCTCCGGGACAGGGTTTAGCGATCAATCAGCCCCAGCATTTT
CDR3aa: CSAAPGQGLAINQPQHF

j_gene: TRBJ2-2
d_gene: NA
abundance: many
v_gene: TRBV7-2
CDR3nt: TGTGCCAGCGCAGGCTCCAACACCGGGGAGCTGTTTTTT
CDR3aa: CASAGSNTGELFF

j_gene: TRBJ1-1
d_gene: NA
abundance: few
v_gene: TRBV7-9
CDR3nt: TGTGCCAGCAGCTTGCTGGCCAGGGATGGCACTGAAGCTTTCTTT
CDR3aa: CASSLLARDGTEAFF

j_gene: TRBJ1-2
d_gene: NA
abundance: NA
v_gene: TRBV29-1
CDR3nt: TGCAGCTCCCAGGGGAGCTCAGACTATGGCTACACCTTC
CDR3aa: CSSQGSSDYGYTF

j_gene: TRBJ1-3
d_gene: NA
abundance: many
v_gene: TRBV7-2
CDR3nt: TGTGCCAGCAGCGCGACCTTTGGAAACACCATATATTTT
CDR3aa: CASSATFGNTIYF

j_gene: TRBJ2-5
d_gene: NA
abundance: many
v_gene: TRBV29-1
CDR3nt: TGCAGCGTTGGAGGTGGGCGGGGTGGCCAAGAGACCCAGTACTTC
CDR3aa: CSVGGGRGGQETQYF

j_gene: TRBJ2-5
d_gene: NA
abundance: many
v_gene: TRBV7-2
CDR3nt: TGTGCCAGCAGCTTAAGCGCGCTGGAGGAGACCCAGTACTTC
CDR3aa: CASSLSALEETQYF

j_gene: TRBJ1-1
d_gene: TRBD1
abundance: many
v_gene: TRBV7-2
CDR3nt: TGTGCCAGCAGCTTTGACAGGGGCGACACTGAAGCTTTCTTT
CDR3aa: CASSFDRGDTEAFF

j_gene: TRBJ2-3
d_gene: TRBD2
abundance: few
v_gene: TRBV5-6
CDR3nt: TGTGCCAGCAGCTTGGATGGGACTAGCGGAATTTCAGATACGCAGTATTTT
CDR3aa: CASSLDGTSGISDTQYF